This T cell receptor (beta chain) was documented in a study of T cell responses to AZD1222 COVID-19 vaccine. Of note for this clone: The antigen is not known.

Study conclusions and caveats: At 160-218 and 743-854, vaccine-associated CD4 TCRs were dominant, and they spanned spike. Possibly, clonal diversity was underestimated; donors were largely white British and included more females.

This table comes from immunoSEQ multiplex PCR, and its TCRdb copy is limited to in-frame clones, with some not included. The data show fewer than 50,000 clones, around 80% seen once. This CDR3 is built from 14 residues. Germline-derived CDR1 and CDR2 are SGHAT and FQNNGV. V lost 6 bases, J lost 7 bases, and 16 bases lay in between. The chain is built from TRBV11-2 and TRBJ2-1; D unresolved. The origin of this receptor is an adult in good health. The material was peripheral blood, obtained on day 0 of AZD1222 vaccination. The DNA of the CDR3 is TGTGCCAGCAGAACCCCGCTGGCTGGGAATGAGCAGTTCTTC. It is translated as CASRTPLAGNEQFF.